A single TCR beta chain is shown here with its context. Under the authors' procedure: Using reference gene primer amplification, nucleated cell counts were estimated. TCRdb's table, derived via immunoSEQ multiplex PCR, lists solely in-frame clones and lacks some. Clone size and the V and J calls come from that table; the DNA yielded D and trimming. The data hold 90,000 or so clones, with over 70% observed a single time. CDR3 length: 15 residues. V was cut by 2 bases and J by 4 bases, with 11 bases left in between. Germline CDR1 and CDR2: SGHAT and FQNNGV. The source of the sample is a study of blood T cell repertoires in COVID-19. Study context: The United States, Italy and Spain supplied acute and convalescent COVID-19 samples.

The origin of this receptor is a man at least 80 years old with active or convalescent COVID-19. The chain carries TRBV11-2 and TRBJ1-4, with D unresolved. The sample taken for sequencing was peripheral blood. In nucleotides, the CDR3 is TGTGCCAGCAGCTTACCCCCGGGGAGTAATGAAAAACTGTTTTTT. This encodes CASSLPPGSNEKLFF.